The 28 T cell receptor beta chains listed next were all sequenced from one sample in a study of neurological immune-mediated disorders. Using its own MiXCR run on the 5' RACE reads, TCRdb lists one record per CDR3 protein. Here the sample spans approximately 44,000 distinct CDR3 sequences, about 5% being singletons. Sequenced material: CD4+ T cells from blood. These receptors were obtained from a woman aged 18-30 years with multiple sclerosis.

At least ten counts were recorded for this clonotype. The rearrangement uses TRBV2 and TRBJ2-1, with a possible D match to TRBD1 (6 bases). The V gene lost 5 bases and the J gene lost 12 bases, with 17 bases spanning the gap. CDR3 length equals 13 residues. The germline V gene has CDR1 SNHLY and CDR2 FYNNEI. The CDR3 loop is CASSPTRDTTQFF. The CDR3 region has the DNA TGTGCCAGCAGTCCTACACGGGACACTACGCAGTTCTTC.

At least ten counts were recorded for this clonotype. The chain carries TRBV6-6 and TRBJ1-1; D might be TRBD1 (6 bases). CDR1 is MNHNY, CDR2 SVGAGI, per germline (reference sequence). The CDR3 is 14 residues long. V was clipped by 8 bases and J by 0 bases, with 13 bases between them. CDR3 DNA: TGTGCCAGCGGAGTACAGGGAATGAACACTGAAGCTTTCTTT. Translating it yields CASGVQGMNTEAFF.

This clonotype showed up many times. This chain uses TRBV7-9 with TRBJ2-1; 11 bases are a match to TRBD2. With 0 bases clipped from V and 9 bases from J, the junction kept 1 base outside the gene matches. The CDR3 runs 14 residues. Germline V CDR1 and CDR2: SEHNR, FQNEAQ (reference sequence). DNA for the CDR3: TGTGCCAGCAGCTTAGCGCTAGCGGGGGGTGAGCAGTTCTTC. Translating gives CASSLALAGGEQFF. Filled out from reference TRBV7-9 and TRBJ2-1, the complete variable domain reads DTGVSQNPRHKITKRGQNVTFRCDPISEHNRLYWYRQTLGQGPEFLTYFQNEAQLEKSRLLSDRFSAERPKGSFSTLEIQRTEQGDSAMYLCASSLALAGGEQFFGPGTRLTVL.

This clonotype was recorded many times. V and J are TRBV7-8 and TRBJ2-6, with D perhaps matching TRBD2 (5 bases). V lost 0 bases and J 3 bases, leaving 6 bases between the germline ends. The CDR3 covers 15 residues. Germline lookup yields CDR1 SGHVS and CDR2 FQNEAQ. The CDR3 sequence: CASSLAGSGANVLTF. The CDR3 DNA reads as TGTGCCAGCAGCTTAGCTGGGAGTGGGGCCAACGTCCTGACTTTC.

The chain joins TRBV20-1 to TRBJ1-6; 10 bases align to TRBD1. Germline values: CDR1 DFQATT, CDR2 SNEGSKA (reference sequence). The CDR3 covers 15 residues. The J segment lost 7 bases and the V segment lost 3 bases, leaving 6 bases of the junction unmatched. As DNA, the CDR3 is TGCAGTGCTAGCGTGACAGGGGGCCGGAATTCACCCCTCCACTTT. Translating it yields CSASVTGGRNSPLHF.

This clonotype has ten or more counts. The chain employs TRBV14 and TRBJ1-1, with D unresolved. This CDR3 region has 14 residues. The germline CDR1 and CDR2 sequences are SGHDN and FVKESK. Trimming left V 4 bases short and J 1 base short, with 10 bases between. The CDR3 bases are TGTGCCAGCAGCCGGTCATCGGAGAACACTGAAGCTTTCTTT. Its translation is CASSRSSENTEAFF.

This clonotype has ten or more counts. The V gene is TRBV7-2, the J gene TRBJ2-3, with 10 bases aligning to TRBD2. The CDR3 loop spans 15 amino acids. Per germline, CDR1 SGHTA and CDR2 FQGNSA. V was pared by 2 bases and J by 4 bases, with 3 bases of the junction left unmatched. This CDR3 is CASSLLAGDADTQYF. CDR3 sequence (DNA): TGTGCCAGCAGCTTACTAGCGGGAGACGCAGATACGCAGTATTTT.

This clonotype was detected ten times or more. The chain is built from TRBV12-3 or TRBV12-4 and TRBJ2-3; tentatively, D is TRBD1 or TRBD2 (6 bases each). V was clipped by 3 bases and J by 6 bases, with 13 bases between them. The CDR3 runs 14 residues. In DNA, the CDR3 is TGTGCCAGCAGTTTTTACGGGGGCCACGATACGCAGTATTTT. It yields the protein CASSFYGGHDTQYF.

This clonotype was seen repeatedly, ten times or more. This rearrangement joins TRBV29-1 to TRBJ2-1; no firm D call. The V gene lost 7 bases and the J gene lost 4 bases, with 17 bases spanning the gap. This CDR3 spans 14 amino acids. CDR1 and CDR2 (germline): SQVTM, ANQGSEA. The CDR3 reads CSGRSLLAYNEQFF. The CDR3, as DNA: TGCAGCGGCCGTAGCCTGTTAGCTTACAATGAGCAGTTCTTC.

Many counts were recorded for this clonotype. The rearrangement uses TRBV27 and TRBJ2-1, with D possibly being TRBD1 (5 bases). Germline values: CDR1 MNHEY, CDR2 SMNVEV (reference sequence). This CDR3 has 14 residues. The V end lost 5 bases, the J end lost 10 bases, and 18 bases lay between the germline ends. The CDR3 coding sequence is TGTGCCAGCAGTCGTGGTAGGCAGGGCTGGGAGCAGTTCTTC. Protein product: CASSRGRQGWEQFF.

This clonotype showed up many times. DNA of the CDR3: TGTGCCAGCAGCTTAGCGAGGGGCAGGATGACATTCTCCAAGAACACTGAAGCTTTCTTT. Amino acid sequence: CASSLARGRMTFSKNTEAFF. The V call is TRBV7-2, the J call TRBJ1-1; D perhaps matches TRBD1 (5 bases). Germline CDR1 SGHTA, CDR2 FQGNSA. CDR3 size: 20 residues. V lost 0 bases and J lost 1, with 24 bases in between.

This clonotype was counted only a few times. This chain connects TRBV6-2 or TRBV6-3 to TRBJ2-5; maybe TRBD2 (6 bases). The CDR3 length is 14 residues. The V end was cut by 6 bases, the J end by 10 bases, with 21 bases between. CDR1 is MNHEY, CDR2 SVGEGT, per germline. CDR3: CASSRLGPGQDQYF. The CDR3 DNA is TGTGCCAGCAGCCGACTAGGGCCCGGCCAGGACCAGTACTTC.

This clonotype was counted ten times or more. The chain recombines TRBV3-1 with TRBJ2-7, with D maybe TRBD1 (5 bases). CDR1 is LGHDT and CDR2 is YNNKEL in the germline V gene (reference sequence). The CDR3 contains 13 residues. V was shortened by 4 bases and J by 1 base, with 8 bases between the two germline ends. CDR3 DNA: TGTGCCAGCAGCCTAGACAGATCCTACGAGCAGTACTTC. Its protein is CASSLDRSYEQYF.

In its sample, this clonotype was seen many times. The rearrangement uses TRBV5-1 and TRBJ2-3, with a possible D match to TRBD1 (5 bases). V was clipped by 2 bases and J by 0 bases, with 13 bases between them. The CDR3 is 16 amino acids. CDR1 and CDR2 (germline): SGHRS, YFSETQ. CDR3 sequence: CASSLVSGLSTDTQYF. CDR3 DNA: TGCGCCAGCAGCTTAGTATCAGGGCTGAGCACAGATACGCAGTATTTT.

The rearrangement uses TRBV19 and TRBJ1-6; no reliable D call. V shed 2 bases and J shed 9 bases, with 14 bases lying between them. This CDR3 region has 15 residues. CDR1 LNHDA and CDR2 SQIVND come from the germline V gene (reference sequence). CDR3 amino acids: CASSIRGGYGSPLHF. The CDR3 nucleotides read TGTGCCAGTAGTATACGAGGAGGATACGGTTCACCCCTCCACTTT.

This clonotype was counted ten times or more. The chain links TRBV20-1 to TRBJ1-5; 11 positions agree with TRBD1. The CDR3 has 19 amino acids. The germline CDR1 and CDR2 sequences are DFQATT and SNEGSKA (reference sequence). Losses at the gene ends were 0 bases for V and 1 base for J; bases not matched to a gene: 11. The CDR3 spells CSARESRTGGVLSNQPQHF. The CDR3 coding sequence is TGCAGTGCTAGAGAGTCCAGGACAGGGGGCGTATTAAGCAATCAGCCCCAGCATTTT.

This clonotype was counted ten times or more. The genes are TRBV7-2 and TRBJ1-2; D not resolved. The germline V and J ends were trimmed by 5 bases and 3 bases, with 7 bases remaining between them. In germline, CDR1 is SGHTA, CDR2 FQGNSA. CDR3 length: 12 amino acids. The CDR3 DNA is TGTGCCAGCAGCCAAAATCACTATGGCTACACCTTC. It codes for CASSQNHYGYTF.

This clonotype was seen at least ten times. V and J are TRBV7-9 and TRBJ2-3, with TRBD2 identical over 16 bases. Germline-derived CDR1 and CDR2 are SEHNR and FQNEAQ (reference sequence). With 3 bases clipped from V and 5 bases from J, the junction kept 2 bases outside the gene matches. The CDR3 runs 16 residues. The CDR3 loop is CASSFGTSGRGDTQYF. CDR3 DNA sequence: TGTGCCAGCAGCTTCGGGACTAGCGGGAGGGGAGATACGCAGTATTTT.

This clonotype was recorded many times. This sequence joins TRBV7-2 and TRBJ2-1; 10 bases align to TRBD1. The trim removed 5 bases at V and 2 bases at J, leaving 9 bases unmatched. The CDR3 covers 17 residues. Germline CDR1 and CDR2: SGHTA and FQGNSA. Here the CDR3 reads CASSRGAGTGAYNEQFF. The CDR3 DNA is TGTGCCAGCAGCCGAGGAGCTGGGACAGGGGCCTACAATGAGCAGTTCTTC.

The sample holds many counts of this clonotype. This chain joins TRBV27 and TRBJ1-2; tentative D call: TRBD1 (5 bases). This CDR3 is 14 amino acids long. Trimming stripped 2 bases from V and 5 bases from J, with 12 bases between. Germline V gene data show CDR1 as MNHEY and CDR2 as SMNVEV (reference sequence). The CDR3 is CASSLEGTGYGYTF. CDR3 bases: TGTGCCAGCAGTTTAGAGGGGACGGGATATGGCTACACCTTC.

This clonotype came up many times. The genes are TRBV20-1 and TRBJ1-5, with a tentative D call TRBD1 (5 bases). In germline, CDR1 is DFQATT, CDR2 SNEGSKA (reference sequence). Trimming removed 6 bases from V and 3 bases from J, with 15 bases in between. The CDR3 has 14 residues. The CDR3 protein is CSASRGRINQPQHF. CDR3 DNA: TGCAGTGCCAGCCGGGGACGGATCAATCAGCCCCAGCATTTT.

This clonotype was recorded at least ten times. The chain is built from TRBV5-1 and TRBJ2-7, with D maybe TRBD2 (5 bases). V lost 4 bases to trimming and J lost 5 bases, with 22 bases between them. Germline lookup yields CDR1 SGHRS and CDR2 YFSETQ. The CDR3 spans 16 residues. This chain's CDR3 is CASSPSISLLGDEQYF. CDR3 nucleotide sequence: TGCGCCAGCAGCCCGTCTATAAGTCTTCTCGGGGACGAGCAGTACTTC.

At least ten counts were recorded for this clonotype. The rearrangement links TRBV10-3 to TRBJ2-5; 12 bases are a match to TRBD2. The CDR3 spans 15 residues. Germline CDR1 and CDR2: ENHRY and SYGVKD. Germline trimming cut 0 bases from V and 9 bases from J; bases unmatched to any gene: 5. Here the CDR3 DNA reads TGTGCCATCAGTGAGTCTGAGACTAGCGGGAGCCCCCAGTACTTC. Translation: CAISESETSGSPQYF.

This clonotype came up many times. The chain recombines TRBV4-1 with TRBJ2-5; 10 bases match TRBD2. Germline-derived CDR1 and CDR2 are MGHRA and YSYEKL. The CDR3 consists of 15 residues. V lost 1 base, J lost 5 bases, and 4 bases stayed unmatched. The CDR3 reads CASSQGTSGGETQYF. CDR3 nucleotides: TGCGCCAGCAGCCAAGGGACTAGCGGTGGGGAGACCCAGTACTTC.

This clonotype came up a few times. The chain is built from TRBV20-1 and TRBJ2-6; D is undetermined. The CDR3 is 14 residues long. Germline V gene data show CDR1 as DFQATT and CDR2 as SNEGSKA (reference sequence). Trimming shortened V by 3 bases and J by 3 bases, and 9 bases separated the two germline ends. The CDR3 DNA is TGCAGTGCTAGCGATGGAGATGGGGCCAACGTCCTGACTTTC. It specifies CSASDGDGANVLTF.

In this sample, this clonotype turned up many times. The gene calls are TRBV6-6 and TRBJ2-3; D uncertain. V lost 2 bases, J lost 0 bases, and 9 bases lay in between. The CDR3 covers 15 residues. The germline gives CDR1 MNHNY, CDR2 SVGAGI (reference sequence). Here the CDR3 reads CASSYGWQSTDTQYF. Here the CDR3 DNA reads TGTGCCAGCAGTTACGGGTGGCAAAGCACAGATACGCAGTATTTT.

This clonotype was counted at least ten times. CDR3: CSARLETQYF. The CDR3 DNA is TGCAGTGCTAGACTGGAGACCCAGTACTTC. V is TRBV20-1 and J is TRBJ2-5; unclear D gene. Germline V lookup: CDR1 DFQATT, CDR2 SNEGSKA (reference sequence). Between the trimmed V and J ends, which lost 2 bases and 5 bases, there was a span of 3 bases. The CDR3 consists of 10 residues.

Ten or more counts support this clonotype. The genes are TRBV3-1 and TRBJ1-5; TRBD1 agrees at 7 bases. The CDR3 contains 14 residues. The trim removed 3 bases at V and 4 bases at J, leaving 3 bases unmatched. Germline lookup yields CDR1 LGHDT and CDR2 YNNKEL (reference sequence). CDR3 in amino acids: CASSQGQPNQPQHF. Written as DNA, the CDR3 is TGTGCCAGCAGCCAGGGACAGCCAAATCAGCCCCAGCATTTT.